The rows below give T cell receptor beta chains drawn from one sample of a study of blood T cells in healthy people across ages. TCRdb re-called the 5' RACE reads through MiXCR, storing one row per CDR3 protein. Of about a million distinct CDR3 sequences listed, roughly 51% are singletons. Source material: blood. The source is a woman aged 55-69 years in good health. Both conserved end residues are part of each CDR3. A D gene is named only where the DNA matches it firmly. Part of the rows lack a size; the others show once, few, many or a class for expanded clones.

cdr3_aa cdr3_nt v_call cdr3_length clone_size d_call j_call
CASGSGTENYGYTF TGTGCCAGCGGATCCGGGACCGAGAACTATGGCTACACCTTC TRBV12-3/TRBV12-4 14 NA NA TRBJ1-2
CSASQLRGWYQETQYF TGCAGTGCTAGCCAGCTCAGGGGGTGGTACCAAGAGACCCAGTACTTC TRBV20-1 16 NA TRBD1 TRBJ2-5
CSGETESYEQYF TGCAGTGGAGAGACGGAATCCTACGAGCAGTACTTC TRBV20-1 12 NA NA TRBJ2-7
CASSRTRTVNTGELFF TGCGCCAGCAGCCGTACGAGGACAGTCAACACCGGGGAGCTGTTTTTT TRBV4-3 16 NA NA TRBJ2-2
CASSKETETYEQYF TGTGCCAGCAGCAAAGAGACGGAAACCTACGAGCAGTACTTC TRBV21-1 14 few NA TRBJ2-7
CASKRRGETQYF TGTGCCAGCAAACGTAGAGGGGAGACCCAGTACTTC TRBV2 12 few NA TRBJ2-5
CSAREGRGRNTGELFF TGCAGTGCTAGAGAGGGTAGGGGGCGTAACACCGGGGAGCTGTTTTTT TRBV20-1 16 NA TRBD1 TRBJ2-2
CSARDGGLPYNEQFF TGCAGTGCTAGAGATGGCGGGTTGCCCTACAATGAGCAGTTCTTC TRBV20-1 15 few NA TRBJ2-1
CASSQGWPGDEAFF TGTGCCAGCAGCCAAGGCTGGCCGGGGGATGAAGCTTTCTTT TRBV3-1 14 NA NA TRBJ1-1
CASSLWFNAAVETSYEQYF TGTGCCAGCAGTTTATGGTTTAACGCCGCTGTCGAGACCTCCTACGAGCAGTACTTC TRBV28 19 few NA TRBJ2-7
CASASGTSGYNEQFF TGTGCCAGCGCCTCCGGGACTAGCGGATACAATGAGCAGTTCTTC TRBV27 15 NA TRBD2 TRBJ2-1
CASSLDGRVTDTQYF TGCGCCAGCAGCTTGGATGGCAGGGTAACAGATACGCAGTATTTT TRBV5-1 15 NA NA TRBJ2-3
CACRVGPGAYEQYF TGTGCCTGCCGGGTTGGTCCTGGTGCCTACGAGCAGTACTTC TRBV12-3/TRBV12-4 14 NA NA TRBJ2-7
CASSPGPVPRSGNTIYF TGTGCCAGCTCACCGGGACCCGTTCCCCGCTCTGGAAACACCATATATTTT TRBV18 17 NA NA TRBJ1-3
CASSSSSGTETQYF TGTGCCAGCAGCTCGTCTTCTGGCACAGAGACCCAGTACTTC TRBV11-2 14 NA NA TRBJ2-5
CASSLARGADGYTF TGTGCCAGCAGCTTAGCCAGGGGGGCCGATGGCTACACCTTC TRBV7-2 14 few TRBD1 TRBJ1-2
CASNEERAKNIQYF TGTGCCAGCAACGAGGAGAGAGCCAAAAACATTCAGTACTTC TRBV28 14 few NA TRBJ2-4
CASSLHYTGTGNYEQYF TGCGCCAGCAGCCTACACTACACCGGGACAGGAAACTACGAGCAGTACTTC TRBV4-3 17 NA TRBD1 TRBJ2-7
CASSSPGQRLNYEQYF TGTGCCAGCAGCAGCCCTGGACAGAGACTAAACTACGAGCAGTACTTC TRBV28 16 NA NA TRBJ2-7
CASSSQGRRNEKLFF TGTGCCAGCAGCTCACAGGGAAGAAGGAATGAAAAACTGTTTTTT TRBV7-9 15 NA NA TRBJ1-4